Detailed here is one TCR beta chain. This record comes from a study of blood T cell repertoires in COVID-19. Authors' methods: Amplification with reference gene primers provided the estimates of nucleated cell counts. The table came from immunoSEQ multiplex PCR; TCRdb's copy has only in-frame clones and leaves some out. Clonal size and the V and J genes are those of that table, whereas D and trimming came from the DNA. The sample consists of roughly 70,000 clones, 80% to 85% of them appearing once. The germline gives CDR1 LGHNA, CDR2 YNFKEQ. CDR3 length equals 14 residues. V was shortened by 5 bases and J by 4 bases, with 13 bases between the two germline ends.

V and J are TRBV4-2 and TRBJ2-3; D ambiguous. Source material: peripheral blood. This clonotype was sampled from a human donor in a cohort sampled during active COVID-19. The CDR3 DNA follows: TGTGCCAGCAGCGAAGGCTTCCCGGCAGATACGCAGTATTTT. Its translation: CASSEGFPADTQYF.